This T cell receptor (beta chain) was obtained from a study of cytomegalovirus exposure and HLA in healthy donors. Study conclusions and caveats: The study recorded 160 or so TCR beta chains that were cytomegalovirus-associated. Later analysis demonstrated an association between a missense DCLRE1C variant and TCR beta V- and J-gene trimming. Reportedly, TCR beta sequences accurately predicted HLA-A and HLA-B alleles in most subjects.

Regarding this clone: Its antigen is unknown.

The CDR3 extends over 12 amino acids. Trimming left V 3 bases short and J 5 bases short, with 4 bases between. Per germline, CDR1 SGHVS and CDR2 FQNEAQ. The primer mix had 60 Vbeta and 13 Jbeta primers. Original data processing: Among the unique TCR beta chains that a later analysis counted, about 85 million in all, approximately 12 million were shared. Clones were read by immunoSEQ multiplex PCR, and TCRdb kept only the in-frame ones, dropping some. V, J and clone size are those of that table, while D and trimming were read from the DNA. The repertoire holds about 130,000 clones, with approximately 71% as singletons.

This chain uses TRBV7-8 with TRBJ2-2; no clear D gene. Material: PBMCs. The receptor was isolated from a woman between 45 and 60 years old in good health and CMV-seronegative. The CDR3 here is CASSFITGELFF. The CDR3 DNA follows: TGTGCCAGCAGCTTTATAACCGGGGAGCTGTTTTTT.